This TCR beta chain stems from a study of high-grade serous ovarian cancer treatment subgroups. Study background: Samples averaged roughly 15,000 reads and several thousand unique TCR beta rearrangements.

V was clipped by 4 bases and J by 1 base, with 16 bases between them. Germline lookup yields CDR1 MGHRA and CDR2 YSYEKL. The CDR3 covers 16 residues. Tumor tissue was taken before any definitive surgery or chemotherapy was given. TCRdb's copy holds only in-frame clones and misses some; the assay was immunoSEQ multiplex PCR. Of around 9,000 clones listed, about nine tenths are singletons. Overall study results and limits: Same-patient tumor repertoires overlapped at about 0.095 to 0.79; different patients barely overlapped. Without spatial data, bulk sequencing limits insight into HGSC tumor diversity. CDR1 and CDR2 were left unanalyzed; analyses focused on CDR3.

As for this clone: Its specificity is unknown.

This sequence was found in a human donor with high-grade serous ovarian cancer. Sequences were obtained from tumor tissue. This chain uses TRBV4-1 with TRBJ2-5; D could derive from TRBD1 or TRBD2 (5 bases each). CDR3 sequence (DNA): TGCGCCAGCAGCCCCCCTTTGGGTGGGGGCCAAGAGACCCAGTACTTC. Translated: CASSPPLGGGQETQYF.